This is a list of T cell receptor beta chains from one sample in a study of radiation and T cells in renal cell carcinoma. Produced via immunoSEQ multiplex PCR; TCRdb's table is partial and in-frame only. The sample records more than 100,000 clones, 85% to 90% being singletons. This material consisted of blood, taken from a patient whose treatment included radiotherapy and nephrectomy. These receptors all stem from a woman in her seventies with renal cell carcinoma. CDR3s include the opening cysteine and the closing phenylalanine or tryptophan. The order of the fields is CDR3 length, J gene, V gene, clone size, D gene, CDR3 protein, CDR3 DNA. A D gene is named only where the DNA matches it firmly. Clone sizes are given selectively: once, few, many, or a class where the clone is expanded.

15	TRBJ2-2	TRBV5-4	-	-	CASSLVGSRAGELFF	TGTGCCAGCAGCTTGGTGGGGAGTCGGGCCGGGGAGCTGTTTTTT
14	TRBJ2-7	TRBV7-9	once	TRBD1	CASSLRTGQYEQYF	TGTGCCAGCAGCTTACGGACAGGCCAATACGAGCAGTACTTC
11	TRBJ2-7	TRBV20-1	-	TRBD2	CSAWGGYEQYF	TGCAGTGCGTGGGGGGGCTACGAGCAGTACTTC
14	TRBJ2-5	TRBV6-5	-	TRBD1	CASQSTGGAGTQYF	TGTGCCAGCCAATCGACAGGGGGCGCGGGGACCCAGTACTTC
16	TRBJ1-4	TRBV18	once	TRBD1	CASSRNRGATNEKLFF	TGTGCCAGCTCACGTAACAGGGGTGCAACTAATGAAAAACTGTTTTTT
14	TRBJ1-6	TRBV6-5	-	-	CASSQGLGPSPLHF	TGTGCCAGCAGTCAAGGGTTGGGTCCTTCACCCCTCCACTTT
16	TRBJ2-7	TRBV6-6	-	TRBD2	CASSYSNAAGGYEQYF	TGTGCCAGCAGTTACTCGAATGCAGCGGGGGGCTACGAGCAGTACTTC
13	TRBJ2-7	TRBV6-5	-	-	CASSSGAGYEQYF	TGTGCCAGCAGTTCCGGGGCCGGCTACGAGCAGTACTTC
15	TRBJ1-2	TRBV5-5	-	TRBD1	CASSPTATGAGGYTF	TGTGCCAGCAGCCCTACAGCGACAGGGGCGGGTGGCTACACCTTC
16	TRBJ2-5	TRBV7-6	many	TRBD2	CASSPGGGGPGETQYF	TGTGCCAGCAGCCCTGGAGGCGGGGGGCCGGGAGAGACCCAGTACTTC
14	TRBJ2-5	TRBV9	once	-	CASSVGASAETQYF	TGTGCCAGCAGCGTAGGTGCTAGCGCGGAGACCCAGTACTTC
16	TRBJ1-4	TRBV7-2	-	-	CASSLDGQGIGEKLFF	TGTGCCAGCAGCTTAGACGGGCAGGGCATAGGTGAAAAACTGTTTTTT
9	TRBJ1-2	TRBV29-1	-	-	CSVPGGYTF	TGCAGCGTTCCGGGGGGCTACACCTTC
15	TRBJ1-2	TRBV4-2	-	-	CASSQGGQSDYGYTF	TGTGCCAGCAGCCAAGGGGGCCAGAGCGACTACGGCTACACCTTC
18	TRBJ2-3	TRBV4-3	-	-	CASSQDLPLGGTQDTQYF	TGCGCCAGCAGCCAAGATCTCCCCTTGGGGGGCACACAAGATACGCAGTATTTT
15	TRBJ2-7	TRBV6-6	-	TRBD1	CASSYSGGQGNEQYF	TGTGCCAGCAGTTACTCTGGCGGACAGGGCAACGAGCAGTACTTC
14	TRBJ2-3	TRBV15	-	-	CATSRGTVTDTQYF	TGTGCCACCAGCAGAGGGACAGTCACAGATACGCAGTATTTT
16	TRBJ2-5	TRBV5-4	-	TRBD2	CASSPIGRGGGETQYF	TGTGCCAGCAGCCCCATTGGTCGGGGGGGAGGAGAGACCCAGTACTTC
13	TRBJ1-2	TRBV6-6	-	-	CASSPGINYGYTF	TGTGCCAGCAGTCCCGGGATTAACTATGGCTACACCTTC
19	TRBJ1-1	TRBV5-5	-	-	CASIKDPLKMREMNTEAFF	TGTGCCAGCATAAAAGACCCCCTTAAAATGAGAGAGATGAACACTGAAGCTTTCTTT
18	TRBJ2-3	TRBV5-1	-	TRBD2	CASSSTSGGAISTDTQYF	TGCGCCAGCAGCTCAACTAGCGGGGGGGCCATAAGCACAGATACGCAGTATTTT
14	TRBJ1-1	TRBV5-4	once	TRBD1	CASSRGQGDTEAFF	TGTGCCAGCAGCCGGGGACAGGGGGACACTGAAGCTTTCTTT